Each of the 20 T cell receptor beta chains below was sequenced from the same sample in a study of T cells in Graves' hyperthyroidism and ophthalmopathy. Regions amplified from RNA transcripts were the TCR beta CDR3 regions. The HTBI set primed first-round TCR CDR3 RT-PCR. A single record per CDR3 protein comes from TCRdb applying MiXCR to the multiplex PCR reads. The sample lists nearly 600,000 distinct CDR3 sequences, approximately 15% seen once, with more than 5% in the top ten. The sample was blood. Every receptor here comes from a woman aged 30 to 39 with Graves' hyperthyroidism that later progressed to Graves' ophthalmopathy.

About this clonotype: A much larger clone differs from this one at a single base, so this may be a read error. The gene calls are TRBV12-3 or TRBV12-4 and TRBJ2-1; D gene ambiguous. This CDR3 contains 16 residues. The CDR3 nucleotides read TGTGCCAGCAGTGAGGATGATCTCCCCTCCTACAATGGGCAGTTCTTC. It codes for CASSEDDLPSYNGQFF.

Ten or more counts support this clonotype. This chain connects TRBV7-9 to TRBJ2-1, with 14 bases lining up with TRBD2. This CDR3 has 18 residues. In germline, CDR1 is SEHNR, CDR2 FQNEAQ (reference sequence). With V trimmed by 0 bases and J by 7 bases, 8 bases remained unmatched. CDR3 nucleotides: TGTGCCAGCAGCTTAGCTTACGGACTAGCGGGAGGAGGAAATGAGCAGTTCTTC. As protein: CASSLAYGLAGGGNEQFF.

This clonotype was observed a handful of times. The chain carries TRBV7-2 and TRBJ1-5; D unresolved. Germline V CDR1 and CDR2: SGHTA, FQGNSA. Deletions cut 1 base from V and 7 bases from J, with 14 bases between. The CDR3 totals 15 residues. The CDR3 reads CASSLELGLKQPQHF. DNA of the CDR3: TGTGCCAGCAGCTTAGAACTGGGCCTTAAACAGCCCCAGCATTTT.

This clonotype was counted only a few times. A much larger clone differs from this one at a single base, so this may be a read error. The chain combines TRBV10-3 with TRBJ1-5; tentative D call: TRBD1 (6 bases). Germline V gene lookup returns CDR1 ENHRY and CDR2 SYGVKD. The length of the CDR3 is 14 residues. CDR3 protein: CAVSENRVNQPQHF. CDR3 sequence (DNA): TGTGCCGTCAGTGAAAACAGGGTCAATCAGCCCCAGCATTTT.

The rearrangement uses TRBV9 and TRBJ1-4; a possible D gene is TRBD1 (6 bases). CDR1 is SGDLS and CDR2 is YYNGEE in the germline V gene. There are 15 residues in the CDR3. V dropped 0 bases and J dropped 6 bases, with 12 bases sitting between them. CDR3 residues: CASSVVGGRDEKLFF. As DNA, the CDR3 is TGTGCCAGCAGCGTAGTTGGGGGGCGCGATGAAAAACTGTTTTTT.

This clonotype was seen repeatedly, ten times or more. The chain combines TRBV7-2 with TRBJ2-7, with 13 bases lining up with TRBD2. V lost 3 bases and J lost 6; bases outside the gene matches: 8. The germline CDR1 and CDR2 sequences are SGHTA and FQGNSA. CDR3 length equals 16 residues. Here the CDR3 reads CASSFWTSGSIVEQYF. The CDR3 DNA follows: TGTGCCAGCAGCTTCTGGACTAGCGGGAGTATCGTCGAGCAGTACTTC. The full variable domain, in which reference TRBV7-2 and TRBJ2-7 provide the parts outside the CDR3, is GAGVSQSPSNKVTEKGKDVELRCDPISGHTALYWYRQSLGQGLEFLIYFQGNSAPDKSGLPSDRFSAERTGGSVSTLTIQRTQQEDSAVYLCASSFWTSGSIVEQYFGPGTRLTVT.

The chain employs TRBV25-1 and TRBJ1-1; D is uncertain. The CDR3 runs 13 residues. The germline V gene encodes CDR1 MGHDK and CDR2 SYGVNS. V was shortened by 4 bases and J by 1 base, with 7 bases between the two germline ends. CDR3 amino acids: CASSGEANTEAFF. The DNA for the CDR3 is TGTGCCAGCAGTGGGGAGGCGAACACTGAAGCTTTCTTT.

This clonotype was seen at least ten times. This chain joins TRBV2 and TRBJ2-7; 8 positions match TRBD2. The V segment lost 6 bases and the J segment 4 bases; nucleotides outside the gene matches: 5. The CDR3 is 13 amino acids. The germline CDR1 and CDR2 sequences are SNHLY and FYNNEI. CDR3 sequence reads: CASRASGPYEQYF. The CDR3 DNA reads TGTGCCAGCAGGGCTAGCGGGCCATACGAGCAGTACTTC.

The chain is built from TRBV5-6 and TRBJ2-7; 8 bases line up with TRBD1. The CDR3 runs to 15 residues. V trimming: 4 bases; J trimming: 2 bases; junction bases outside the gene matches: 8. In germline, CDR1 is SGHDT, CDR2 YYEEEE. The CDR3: CASSRRDRGPYEQYF. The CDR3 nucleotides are TGTGCCAGCAGCCGCCGCGACAGGGGCCCCTACGAGCAGTACTTC. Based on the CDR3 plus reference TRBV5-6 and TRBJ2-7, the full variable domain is DAGVTQSPTHLIKTRGQQVTLRCSPKSGHDTVSWYQQALGQGPQFIFQYYEEEERQRGNFPDRFSGHQFPNYSSELNVNALLLGDSALYLCASSRRDRGPYEQYFGPGTRLTVT.

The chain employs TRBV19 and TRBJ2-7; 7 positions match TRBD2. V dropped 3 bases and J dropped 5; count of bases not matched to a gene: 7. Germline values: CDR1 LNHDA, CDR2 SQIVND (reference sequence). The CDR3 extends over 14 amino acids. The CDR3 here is CASSIGAGADEQYF. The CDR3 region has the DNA TGTGCCAGTAGTATCGGGGCGGGAGCGGACGAGCAGTACTTC.

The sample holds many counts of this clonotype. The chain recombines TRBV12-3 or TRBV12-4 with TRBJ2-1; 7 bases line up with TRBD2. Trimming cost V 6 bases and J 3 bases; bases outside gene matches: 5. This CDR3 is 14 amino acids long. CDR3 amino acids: CASSSGTNYNEQFF. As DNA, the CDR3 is TGTGCCAGCAGCTCCGGGACTAACTACAATGAGCAGTTCTTC.

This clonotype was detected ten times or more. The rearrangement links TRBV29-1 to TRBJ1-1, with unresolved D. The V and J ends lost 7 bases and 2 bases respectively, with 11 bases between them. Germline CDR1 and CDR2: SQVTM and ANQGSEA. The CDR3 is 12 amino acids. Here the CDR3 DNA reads TGCAGCGGACACGCTTTAAACACTGAAGCTTTCTTT. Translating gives CSGHALNTEAFF.

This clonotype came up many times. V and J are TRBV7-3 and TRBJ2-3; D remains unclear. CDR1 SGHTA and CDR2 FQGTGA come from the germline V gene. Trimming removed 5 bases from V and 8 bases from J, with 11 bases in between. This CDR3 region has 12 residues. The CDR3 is CASSQGQSTQYF. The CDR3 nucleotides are TGTGCCAGCAGCCAAGGGCAGAGTACGCAGTATTTT.

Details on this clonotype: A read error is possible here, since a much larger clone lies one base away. In DNA form, the CDR3 reads TGTGCCTGGAGTTCTACAGGGGAGGGTCGGCCCCAGCATTTT. This sequence encodes CAWSSTGEGRPQHF. The chain links TRBV30 to TRBJ1-5, with TRBD1 matching 7 bases. Germline CDR1 GTSNPN, CDR2 SVGIG (reference sequence). The CDR3 is 14 residues long. V shed 2 bases, J shed 9 bases, and the junction held 10 bases outside the gene matches.

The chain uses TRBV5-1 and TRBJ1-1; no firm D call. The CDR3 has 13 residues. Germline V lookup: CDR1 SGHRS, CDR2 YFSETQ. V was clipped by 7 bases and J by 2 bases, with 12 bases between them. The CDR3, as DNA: TGCGCCAGCGTGCGGGCTCCCAACACTGAAGCTTTCTTT. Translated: CASVRAPNTEAFF.

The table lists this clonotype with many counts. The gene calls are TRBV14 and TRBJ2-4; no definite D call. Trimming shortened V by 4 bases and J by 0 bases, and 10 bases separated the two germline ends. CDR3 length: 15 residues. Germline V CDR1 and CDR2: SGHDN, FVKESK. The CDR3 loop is CASSPTGLAKNIQYF. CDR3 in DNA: TGTGCCAGCAGCCCGACCGGATTAGCCAAAAACATTCAGTACTTC.

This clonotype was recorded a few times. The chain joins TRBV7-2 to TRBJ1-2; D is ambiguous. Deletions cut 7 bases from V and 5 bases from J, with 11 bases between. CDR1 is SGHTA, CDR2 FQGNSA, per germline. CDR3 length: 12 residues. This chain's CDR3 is CASTWSSYGYTF. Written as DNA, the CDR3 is TGTGCCAGCACCTGGAGTAGTTATGGCTACACCTTC.

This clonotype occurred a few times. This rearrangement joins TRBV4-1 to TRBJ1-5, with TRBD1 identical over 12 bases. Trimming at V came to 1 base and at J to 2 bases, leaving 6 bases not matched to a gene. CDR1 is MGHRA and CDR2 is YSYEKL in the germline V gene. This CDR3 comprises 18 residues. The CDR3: CASSQGGQGALGNQPQHF. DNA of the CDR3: TGCGCCAGCAGCCAAGGGGGACAGGGGGCGTTGGGCAATCAGCCCCAGCATTTT.

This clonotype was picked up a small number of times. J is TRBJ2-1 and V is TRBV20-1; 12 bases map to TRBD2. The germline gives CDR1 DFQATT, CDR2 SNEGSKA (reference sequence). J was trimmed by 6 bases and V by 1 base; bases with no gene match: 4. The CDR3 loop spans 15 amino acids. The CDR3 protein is CSARATSGRLNEQFF. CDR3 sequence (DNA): TGCAGTGCTAGAGCAACTAGCGGGAGGCTCAATGAGCAGTTCTTC.

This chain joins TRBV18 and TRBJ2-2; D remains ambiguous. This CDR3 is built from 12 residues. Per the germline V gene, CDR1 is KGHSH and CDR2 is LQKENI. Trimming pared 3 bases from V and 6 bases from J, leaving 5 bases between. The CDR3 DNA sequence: TGTGCCAGCTCACCCAACGCCGGGGAGCTGTTTTTT. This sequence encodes CASSPNAGELFF.